These 20 T cell receptor beta chains came from one sample sequenced in a study of T-cell reconstitution after alpha-beta-depleted transplantation in children. The library targeted TCRbeta and was prepared with unique molecular identifiers. Each CDR3 protein gets one entry after TCRdb re-called the PCR reads with MiXCR. The profile shows more than 500,000 distinct CDR3 sequences, around 10% of them singletons. Sequencing used PBMCs, mostly from graft donor cells, obtained 180 days after TCRalphabeta/CD19-depleted stem cell transplant. These receptor sequences come from a female patient under 10 years old who had a stem cell transplant for aplastic anemia, so the T cells may come from the graft donor.

The sample holds a few counts of this clonotype. The V gene is TRBV20-1, the J gene TRBJ2-2, with 8 bases identical to TRBD2. CDR1 and CDR2 from the germline V gene are DFQATT and SNEGSKA (reference sequence). J lost 0 bases, V lost 1 base, and 10 bases had no gene match. This CDR3 has 18 residues. CDR3 coding DNA: TGCAGTGCTAGAGTTGCGGGGGGCTCAAGCGCGAACACCGGGGAGCTGTTTTTT. Amino acid sequence: CSARVAGGSSANTGELFF.

The rearrangement uses TRBV7-9 and TRBJ2-7; 9 positions agree with TRBD1. CDR1 and CDR2 (germline): SEHNR, FQNEAQ (reference sequence). This CDR3 has 15 amino acids. The trim removed 4 bases at V and 6 bases at J, leaving 10 bases unmatched. This chain's CDR3 is CASSSGGDRAGEQYV. CDR3 nucleotide sequence: TGTGCCAGCAGCTCTGGTGGGGACAGGGCAGGCGAGCAGTACGTC.

The chain is built from TRBV4-3 and TRBJ2-1; no firm D call. Germline V lookup: CDR1 LGHNA, CDR2 YSLEER. The CDR3 has 15 amino acids. The V gene lost 3 bases and the J gene lost 0 bases, with 9 bases spanning the gap. The CDR3 loop is CASSHRSDSYNEQFF. In DNA form, the CDR3 reads TGCGCCAGCAGCCATAGGAGCGACTCCTACAATGAGCAGTTCTTC.

This chain connects TRBV18 to TRBJ2-7; 9 bases line up with TRBD2. Germline V gene sequence: CDR1 KGHSH, CDR2 LQKENI. V trimming: 2 bases; J trimming: 4 bases; junction bases outside the gene matches: 12. This CDR3 has 17 residues. The CDR3 nucleotides read TGTGCCAGCTCACCAACACAAGCGGGAGGCCTCATTTACGAGCAGTACGTC. Amino acid sequence: CASSPTQAGGLIYEQYV.

J is TRBJ2-1 and V is TRBV10-3; D gene ambiguous. Germline V gene data show CDR1 as ENHRY and CDR2 as SYGVKD. The V end was cut by 9 bases, the J end by 7 bases, with 10 bases between. The CDR3 is 11 amino acids. In DNA, the CDR3 is TGTGCCATGTCCCAGGCGAATGAGCAGTTCTTC. Protein product: CAMSQANEQFF.

This clonotype was found a few times. The chain joins TRBV20-1 to TRBJ1-5; D may be TRBD1 (5 bases). Germline assignment: CDR1 DFQATT and CDR2 SNEGSKA (reference sequence). V was shortened by 3 bases and J by 5 bases, with 14 bases between the two germline ends. This CDR3 region has 14 residues. The CDR3 protein is CSASLRRGHQPQHF. In DNA form, the CDR3 reads TGCAGTGCTAGTCTAAGGCGGGGACATCAGCCCCAGCATTTT.

In this sample, this clonotype turned up a few times. The rearrangement links TRBV4-2 to TRBJ2-7; maybe TRBD1 (6 bases). Trimming removed 4 bases from V and 5 bases from J, with 18 bases in between. Per the germline V gene, CDR1 is LGHNA and CDR2 is YNFKEQ. The CDR3 is 15 amino acids. The CDR3 DNA reads TGTGCCAGCAGCCCCGGTGCGCAGGGGCGGGACGAGCAGTACTTC. Its translation: CASSPGAQGRDEQYF.

Here the CDR3 DNA reads TGCAGTGCTAGAGCTTCGTCCACAGGGGGCGGCTACAATGAGCAGTTCTTC. Translated: CSARASSTGGGYNEQFF. The rearrangement links TRBV20-1 to TRBJ2-1; TRBD1 matches 9 bases. The CDR3 runs to 17 residues. V was pared by 1 base and J by 3 bases, with 10 bases of the junction left unmatched. CDR1 DFQATT and CDR2 SNEGSKA come from the germline V gene (reference sequence).

Concerning this clonotype: Being one base from a much bigger clone, this may be a read error. The V gene is TRBV18, the J gene TRBJ2-4, with 10 bases fitting TRBD1. CDR1 KGHSH and CDR2 LQKENI come from the germline V gene. CDR3 length equals 17 residues. CDR3 nucleotides: TGTGCCAGCTCCCCGCAGACAGGGGGCATTACCAAAAACAGTCAGTACTTC. Its translation is CASSPQTGGITKNSQYF.

This clonotype was detected only a few times. The chain has TRBV4-1 and TRBJ2-7; D may be TRBD2 (5 bases). The CDR3 sequence is 15 residues long. V shed 4 bases and J shed 1 base, with 14 bases lying between them. Germline values: CDR1 MGHRA, CDR2 YSYEKL. The CDR3, as DNA: TGCGCCAGCAGCCCGGGCGGGCTCCTGTCCTACGAGCAGTACGTC. Encoded protein: CASSPGGLLSYEQYV.

V is TRBV12-3 or TRBV12-4 and J is TRBJ1-5; 8 bases are shared with TRBD1. There are 14 residues in the CDR3. Losses at the gene ends were 5 bases for V and 6 bases for J; bases not matched to a gene: 6. CDR3 protein: CASSLGTGSQPQHF. CDR3 in DNA: TGTGCCAGCAGTCTCGGGACAGGTAGTCAGCCCCAGCATTTT.

This clonotype has ten or more counts. The V gene is TRBV5-1, the J gene TRBJ2-5; D remains unclear. The V gene's germline CDR1 is SGHRS and CDR2 YFSETQ. This CDR3 comprises 12 residues. Trimming pared 0 bases from V and 7 bases from J, leaving 7 bases between. DNA of the CDR3: TGCGCCAGCAGCTTGGTTGTCGGGACCCAGTACTTC. Residues: CASSLVVGTQYF. Full variable domain (remainder filled in from reference TRBV5-1 and TRBJ2-5): KAGVTQTPRYLIKTRGQQVTLSCSPISGHRSVSWYQQTPGQGLQFLFEYFSETQRNKGNFPGRFSGRQFSNSRSEMNVSTLELGDSALYLCASSLVVGTQYFGPGTRLLVL.

The CDR3 DNA sequence: TGTGCCAGCAGTGTTGACAAACGCACAGATACGCAGTATTTT. Amino acids: CASSVDKRTDTQYF. The rearrangement joins TRBV2 to TRBJ2-3; D ambiguous. V shed 4 bases and J shed 1 base, with 9 bases lying between them. This CDR3 comprises 14 residues. Per the germline V gene, CDR1 is SNHLY and CDR2 is FYNNEI.

In this sample, this clonotype turned up many times. This chain connects TRBV14 to TRBJ1-5; 7 bases align to TRBD1. Trimming at V came to 6 bases and at J to 2 bases, leaving 7 bases not matched to a gene. Germline-derived CDR1 and CDR2 are SGHDN and FVKESK. This CDR3 is built from 15 residues. The CDR3 coding sequence is TGTGCCAGCAGTCGACAGGGCGAAGGCAATCAGCCCCAGCATTTT. It translates to CASSRQGEGNQPQHF.

The chain combines TRBV5-1 with TRBJ1-4; D gene uncertain. Germline assignment: CDR1 SGHRS and CDR2 YFSETQ. Trimming stripped 4 bases from V and 7 bases from J, with 14 bases between. The CDR3 totals 14 residues. The CDR3 spells CASSPPETLEKLFF. In DNA form, the CDR3 reads TGCGCCAGCAGCCCGCCTGAAACCCTTGAAAAACTGTTTTTT.

This clonotype was picked up a small number of times. The V call is TRBV10-3, the J call TRBJ2-3, with TRBD2 identical over 11 bases. Germline CDR1 is ENHRY and CDR2 is SYGVKD. The CDR3 has 18 amino acids. J was trimmed by 5 bases and V by 2 bases; bases with no gene match: 12. The CDR3 sequence is CAISEGQVLAGVRDTQYF. CDR3 nucleotides: TGTGCCATCAGTGAGGGACAAGTACTAGCGGGAGTACGAGATACGCAGTATTTT.

This clonotype was detected only a few times. This rearrangement joins TRBV27 to TRBJ2-2; 10 bases are a match to TRBD2. The V gene end was trimmed by 7 bases and the J gene end by 3 bases; junction bases not matched to a gene: 2. Germline values: CDR1 MNHEY, CDR2 SMNVEV (reference sequence). The CDR3 consists of 14 residues. The CDR3: CASTGTSDTGELFF. CDR3 DNA: TGTGCCAGCACCGGGACTAGCGACACCGGGGAGCTGTTTTTT.

This clonotype was seen a few times. CDR3 sequence: CASSVIDTQYF. CDR3 DNA sequence: TGTGCCAGCAGCGTAATAGATACGCAGTATTTT. The genes are TRBV13 and TRBJ2-3; D uncertain. Germline loops: CDR1 PRHDT, CDR2 FYEKMQ (reference sequence). The CDR3 length is 11 residues. The ends were cut back, 5 bases at V and 5 bases at J, with 5 bases in the middle.

This rearrangement joins TRBV25-1 to TRBJ2-1; a possible D gene is TRBD2 (5 bases). V was shortened by 2 bases and J by 0 bases, with 11 bases between the two germline ends. This CDR3 comprises 16 residues. Germline loops: CDR1 MGHDK, CDR2 SYGVNS. The CDR3 DNA reads TGTGCCAGCAGTGAACAGTGGGAGCCCTCCTACAATGAGCAGTTCTTC. This codes for CASSEQWEPSYNEQFF.

The V and J genes are TRBV28 and TRBJ1-1; D not resolved. Germline CDR1 is MDHEN and CDR2 is SYDVKM. CDR3 length: 14 amino acids. V lost 3 bases to trimming and J lost 2 bases, with 10 bases between them. The CDR3 here is CASSFTVPNTEAFF. The CDR3 coding sequence is TGTGCCAGCAGTTTCACGGTCCCAAACACTGAAGCTTTCTTT.